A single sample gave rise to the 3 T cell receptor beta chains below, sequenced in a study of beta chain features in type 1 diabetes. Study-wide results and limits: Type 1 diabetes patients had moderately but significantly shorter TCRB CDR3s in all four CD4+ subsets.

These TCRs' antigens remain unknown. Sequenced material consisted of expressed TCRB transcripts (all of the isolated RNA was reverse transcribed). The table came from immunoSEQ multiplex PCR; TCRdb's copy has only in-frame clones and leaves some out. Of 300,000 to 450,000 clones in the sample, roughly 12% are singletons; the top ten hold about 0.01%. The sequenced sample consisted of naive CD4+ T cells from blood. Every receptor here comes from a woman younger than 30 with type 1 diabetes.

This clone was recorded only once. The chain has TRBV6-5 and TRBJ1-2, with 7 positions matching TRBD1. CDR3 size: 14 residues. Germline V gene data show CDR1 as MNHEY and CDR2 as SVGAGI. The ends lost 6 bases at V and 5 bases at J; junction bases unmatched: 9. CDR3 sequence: CASRPGQDRYGYTF. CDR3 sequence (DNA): TGTGCCAGCAGGCCCGGACAGGACAGATATGGCTACACCTTC.

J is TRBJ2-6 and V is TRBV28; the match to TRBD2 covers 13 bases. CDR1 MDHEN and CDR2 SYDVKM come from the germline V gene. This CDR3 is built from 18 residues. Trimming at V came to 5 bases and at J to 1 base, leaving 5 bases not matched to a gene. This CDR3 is CASSQGLAGVSGANVLTF. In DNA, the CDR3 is TGTGCCAGCAGTCAAGGACTAGCGGGAGTGTCTGGGGCCAACGTCCTGACTTTC.

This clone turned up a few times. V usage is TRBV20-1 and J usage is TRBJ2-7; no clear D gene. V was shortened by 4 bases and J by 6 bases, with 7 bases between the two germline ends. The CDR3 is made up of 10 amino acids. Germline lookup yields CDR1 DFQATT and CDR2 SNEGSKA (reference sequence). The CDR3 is CSANLLEQYF. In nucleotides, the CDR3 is TGCAGTGCTAATCTCCTCGAGCAGTACTTC.